Shown below are 3 T cell receptor beta chains from a single sample sequenced in a study of CD8 T cells in Susac syndrome. RNA amounts of about 0.5 to 1 ug underwent reverse transcription with random hexamers. Via MiXCR, TCRdb re-called the immunoSEQ multiplex PCR reads, giving one row per CDR3 protein. Among fewer than 100,000 distinct CDR3 sequences listed, around nine tenths were seen once. The sample comprised CD8+ T cells from PBMCs. The source is a human donor with multiple sclerosis.

The rearrangement links TRBV2 to TRBJ1-5; 8 bases map to TRBD1. The CDR3 has 14 residues. The germline V gene has CDR1 SNHLY and CDR2 FYNNEI. V was clipped by 4 bases and J by 6 bases; unmatched bases: 5. CDR3 bases: TGTGCCAGCAGTGCAGGGGGCTGGAGTCAGCCCCAGCATTTT. Amino acid sequence: CASSAGGWSQPQHF.

This clonotype was recorded once. The V call is TRBV9, the J call TRBJ2-7; TRBD2 matches 7 bases. The ends lost 4 bases at V and 4 bases at J; junction bases unmatched: 11. The germline V gene encodes CDR1 SGDLS and CDR2 YYNGEE. This CDR3 contains 15 residues. The CDR3 nucleotides are TGTGCCAGCAGCCAAGACTGGGGGGAGGGATACGAGCAGTACTTC. As protein: CASSQDWGEGYEQYF.

The gene calls are TRBV10-2 and TRBJ2-1, with 15 bases that match TRBD2. The CDR3 consists of 14 residues. After removal of 4 bases from V and 10 bases from J, the junction contained 2 bases not matched to a gene. Germline loops: CDR1 WSHSY, CDR2 SAAADI. Here the CDR3 DNA reads TGCGCCAGCAGTGGGACTAGCGGGGGGGTCGAGCAGTTCTTC. Protein: CASSGTSGGVEQFF.